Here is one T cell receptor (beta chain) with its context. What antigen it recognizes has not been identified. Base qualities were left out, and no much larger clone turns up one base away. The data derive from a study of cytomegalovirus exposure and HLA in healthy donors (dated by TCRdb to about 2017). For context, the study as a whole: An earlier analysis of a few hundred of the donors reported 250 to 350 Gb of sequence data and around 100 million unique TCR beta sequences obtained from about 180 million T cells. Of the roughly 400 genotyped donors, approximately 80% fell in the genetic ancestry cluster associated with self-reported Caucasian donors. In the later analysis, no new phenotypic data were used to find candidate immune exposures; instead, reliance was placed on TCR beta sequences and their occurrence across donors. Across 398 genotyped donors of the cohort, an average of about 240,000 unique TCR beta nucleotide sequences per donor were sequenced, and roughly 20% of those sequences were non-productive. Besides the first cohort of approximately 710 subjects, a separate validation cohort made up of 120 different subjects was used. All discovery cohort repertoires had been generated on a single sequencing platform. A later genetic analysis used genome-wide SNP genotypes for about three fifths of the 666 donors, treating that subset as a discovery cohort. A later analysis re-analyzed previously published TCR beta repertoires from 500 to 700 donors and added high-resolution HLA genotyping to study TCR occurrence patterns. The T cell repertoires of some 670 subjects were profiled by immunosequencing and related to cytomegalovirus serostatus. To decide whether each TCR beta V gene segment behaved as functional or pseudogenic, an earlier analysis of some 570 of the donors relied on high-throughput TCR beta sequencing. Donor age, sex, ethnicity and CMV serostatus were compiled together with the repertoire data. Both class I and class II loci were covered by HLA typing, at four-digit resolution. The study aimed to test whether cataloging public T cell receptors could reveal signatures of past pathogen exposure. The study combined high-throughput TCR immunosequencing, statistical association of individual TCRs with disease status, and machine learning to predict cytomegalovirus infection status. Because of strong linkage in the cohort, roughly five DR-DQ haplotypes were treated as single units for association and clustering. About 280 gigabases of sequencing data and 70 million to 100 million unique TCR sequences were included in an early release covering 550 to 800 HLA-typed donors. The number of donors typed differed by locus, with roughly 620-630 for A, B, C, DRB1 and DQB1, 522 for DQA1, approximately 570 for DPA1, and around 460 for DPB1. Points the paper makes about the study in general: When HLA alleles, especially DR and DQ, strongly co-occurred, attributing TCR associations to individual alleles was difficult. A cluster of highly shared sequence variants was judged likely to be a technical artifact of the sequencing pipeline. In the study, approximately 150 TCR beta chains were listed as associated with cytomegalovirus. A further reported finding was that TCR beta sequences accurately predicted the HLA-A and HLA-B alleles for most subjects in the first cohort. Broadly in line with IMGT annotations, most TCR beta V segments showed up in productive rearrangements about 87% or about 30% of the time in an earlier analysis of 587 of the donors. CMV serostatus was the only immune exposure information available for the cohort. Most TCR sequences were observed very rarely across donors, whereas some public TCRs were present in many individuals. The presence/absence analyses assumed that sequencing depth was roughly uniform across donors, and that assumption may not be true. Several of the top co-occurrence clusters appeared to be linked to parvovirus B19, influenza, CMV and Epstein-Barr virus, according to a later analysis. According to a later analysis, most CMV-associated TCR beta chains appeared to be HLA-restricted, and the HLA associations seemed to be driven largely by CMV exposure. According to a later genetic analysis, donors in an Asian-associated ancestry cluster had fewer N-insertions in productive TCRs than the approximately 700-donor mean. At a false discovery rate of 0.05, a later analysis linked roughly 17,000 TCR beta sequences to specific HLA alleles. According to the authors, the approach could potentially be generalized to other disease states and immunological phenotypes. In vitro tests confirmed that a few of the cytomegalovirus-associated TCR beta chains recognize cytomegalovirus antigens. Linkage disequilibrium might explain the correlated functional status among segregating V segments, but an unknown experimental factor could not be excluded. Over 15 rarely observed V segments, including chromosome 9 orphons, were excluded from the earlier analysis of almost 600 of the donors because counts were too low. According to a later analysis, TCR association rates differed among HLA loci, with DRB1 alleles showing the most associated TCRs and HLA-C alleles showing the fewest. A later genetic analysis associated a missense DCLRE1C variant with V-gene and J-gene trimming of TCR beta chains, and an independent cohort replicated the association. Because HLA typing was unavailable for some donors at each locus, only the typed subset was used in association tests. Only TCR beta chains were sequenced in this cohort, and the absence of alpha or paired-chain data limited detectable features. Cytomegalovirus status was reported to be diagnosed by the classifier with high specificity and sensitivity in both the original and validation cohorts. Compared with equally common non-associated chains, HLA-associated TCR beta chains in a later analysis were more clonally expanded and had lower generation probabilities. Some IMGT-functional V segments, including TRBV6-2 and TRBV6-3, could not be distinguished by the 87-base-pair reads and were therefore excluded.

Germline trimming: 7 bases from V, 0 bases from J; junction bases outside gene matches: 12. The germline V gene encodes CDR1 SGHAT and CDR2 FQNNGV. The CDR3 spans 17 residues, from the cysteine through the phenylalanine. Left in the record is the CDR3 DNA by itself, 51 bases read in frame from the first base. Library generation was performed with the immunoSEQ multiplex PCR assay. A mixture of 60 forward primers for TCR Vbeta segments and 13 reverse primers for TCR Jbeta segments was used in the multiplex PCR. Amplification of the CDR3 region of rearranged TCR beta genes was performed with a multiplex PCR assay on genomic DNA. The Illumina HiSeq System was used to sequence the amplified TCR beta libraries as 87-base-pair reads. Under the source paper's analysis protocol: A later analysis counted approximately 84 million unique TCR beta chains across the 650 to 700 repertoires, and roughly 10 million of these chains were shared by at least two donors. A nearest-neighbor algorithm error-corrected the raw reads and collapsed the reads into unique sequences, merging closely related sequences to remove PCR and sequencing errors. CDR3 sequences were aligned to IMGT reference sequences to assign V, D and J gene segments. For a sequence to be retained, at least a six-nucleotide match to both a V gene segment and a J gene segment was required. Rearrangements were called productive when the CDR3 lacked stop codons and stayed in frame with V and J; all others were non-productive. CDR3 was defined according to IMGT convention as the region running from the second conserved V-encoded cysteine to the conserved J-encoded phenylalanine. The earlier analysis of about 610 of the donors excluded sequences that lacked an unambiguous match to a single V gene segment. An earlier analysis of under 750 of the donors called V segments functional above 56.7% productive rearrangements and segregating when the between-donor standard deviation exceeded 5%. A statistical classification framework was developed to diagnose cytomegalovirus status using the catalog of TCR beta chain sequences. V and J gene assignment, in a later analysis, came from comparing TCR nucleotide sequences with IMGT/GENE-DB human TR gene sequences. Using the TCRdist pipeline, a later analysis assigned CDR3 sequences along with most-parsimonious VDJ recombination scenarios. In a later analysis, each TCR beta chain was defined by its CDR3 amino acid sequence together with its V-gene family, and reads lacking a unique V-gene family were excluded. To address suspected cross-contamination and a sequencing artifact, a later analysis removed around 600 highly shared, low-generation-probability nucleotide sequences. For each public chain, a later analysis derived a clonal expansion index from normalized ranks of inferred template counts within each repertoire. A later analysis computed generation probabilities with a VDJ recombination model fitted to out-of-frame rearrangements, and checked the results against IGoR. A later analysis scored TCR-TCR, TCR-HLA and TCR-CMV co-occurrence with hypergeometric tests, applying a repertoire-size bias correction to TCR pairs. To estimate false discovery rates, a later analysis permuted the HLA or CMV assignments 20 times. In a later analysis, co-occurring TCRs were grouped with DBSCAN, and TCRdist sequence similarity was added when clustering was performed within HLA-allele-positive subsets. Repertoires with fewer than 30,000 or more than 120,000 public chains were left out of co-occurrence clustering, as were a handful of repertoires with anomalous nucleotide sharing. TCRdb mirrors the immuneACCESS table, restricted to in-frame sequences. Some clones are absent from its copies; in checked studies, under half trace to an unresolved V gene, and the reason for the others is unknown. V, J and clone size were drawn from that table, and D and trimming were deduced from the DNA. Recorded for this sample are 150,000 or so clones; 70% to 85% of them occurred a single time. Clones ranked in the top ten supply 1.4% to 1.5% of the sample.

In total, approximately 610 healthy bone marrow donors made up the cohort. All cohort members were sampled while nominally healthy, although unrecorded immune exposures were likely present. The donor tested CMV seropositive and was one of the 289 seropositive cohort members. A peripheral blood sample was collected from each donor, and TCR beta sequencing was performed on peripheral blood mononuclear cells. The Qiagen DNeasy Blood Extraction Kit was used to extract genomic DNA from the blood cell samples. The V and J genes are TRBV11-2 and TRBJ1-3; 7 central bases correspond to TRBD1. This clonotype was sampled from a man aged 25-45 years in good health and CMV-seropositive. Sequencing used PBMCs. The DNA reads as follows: TGTGCCAGCAACGAGGGGGCATGGGGGAGCTCTGGAAACACCATATATTTT. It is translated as CASNEGAWGSSGNTIYF. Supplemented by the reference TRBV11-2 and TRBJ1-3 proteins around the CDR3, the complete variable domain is EAGVAQSPRYKIIEKRQSVAFWCNPISGHATLYWYQQILGQGPKLLIQFQNNGVVDDSQLPKDRFSAERLKGVDSTLKIQPAKLEDSAVYLCASNEGAWGSSGNTIYFGEGSWLTVV.